Listed here are 7 T cell receptor beta chains from one sample, sequenced in a study of beta chain features in type 1 diabetes. The isolated RNA, all of it, was reverse transcribed, so expressed TCRB transcripts were what got sequenced. Clones were read by immunoSEQ multiplex PCR, and TCRdb kept only the in-frame ones, dropping some. The profile shows over 120,000 clones, 7% to 10% of them singletons. Sequenced sample: central memory CD4+ T cells from blood. Source of these receptors: a man aged 18 to 29 in good health.

V is TRBV30 and J is TRBJ2-7, with 10 bases matching TRBD1. This CDR3 spans 16 amino acids. The junction had 12 bases not matched to a gene; V was cut back by 3 bases and J by 4 bases. CDR1 is GTSNPN, CDR2 SVGIG, per germline (reference sequence). The chain's CDR3 is CAWSPRTGGVGYEQYF. CDR3 nucleotides: TGTGCCTGGAGCCCAAGGACAGGGGGGGTGGGGTACGAGCAGTACTTC.

The genes are TRBV7-2 and TRBJ2-7, with 8 bases identical to TRBD2. Germline CDR1 is SGHTA and CDR2 is FQGNSA. This CDR3 is built from 15 residues. Trimming cost V 0 bases and J 3 bases; bases outside gene matches: 4. CDR3 region: CASSLAHGGDYEQYF. CDR3 in DNA: TGTGCCAGCAGCTTAGCACACGGGGGGGACTACGAGCAGTACTTC.

V usage is TRBV5-8 and J usage is TRBJ1-5, with D uncertain. The CDR3 contains 12 residues. Trimming shortened V by 1 base and J by 9 bases, and 8 bases separated the two germline ends. Germline loops: CDR1 SGHTS, CDR2 YDEGEE. The CDR3 loop is CASSLSPPPQHF. As DNA, the CDR3 is TGTGCCAGCAGCTTGAGCCCCCCGCCCCAGCATTTT.

This chain joins TRBV7-3 and TRBJ2-3, with D possibly TRBD2 on 6 matching bases. The CDR3 loop spans 14 amino acids. CDR1 is SGHTA, CDR2 FQGTGA, per germline. V dropped 6 bases and J dropped 4 bases, with 14 bases sitting between them. CDR3 in amino acids: CASRPTSLPDTQYF. CDR3 nucleotide sequence: TGTGCCAGCAGGCCGACTAGTCTCCCAGATACGCAGTATTTT.

This CDR3 is CATSGTVPPEDEKLFF. CDR3 coding DNA: TGTGCAACTTCCGGGACAGTGCCCCCTGAAGATGAAAAACTGTTTTTT. The chain employs TRBV30 and TRBJ1-4, with 7 bases lining up with TRBD1. Germline V gene sequence: CDR1 GTSNPN, CDR2 SVGIG (reference sequence). The CDR3 length is 16 residues.

The table lists this clone with a few counts. This chain links TRBV5-4 with TRBJ2-2; D possibly corresponds to TRBD1 (6 bases). Germline assignment: CDR1 SGHNT and CDR2 YYREEE (reference sequence). The CDR3 covers 16 residues. V was trimmed by 4 bases and J by 7 bases, leaving 20 bases between them. CDR3 in amino acids: CASSPGARGVVGELFF. The CDR3 DNA reads TGTGCCAGCAGCCCCGGGGCCAGGGGAGTAGTCGGGGAGCTGTTTTTT.

This clone was recorded a few times. V and J are TRBV28 and TRBJ2-3, with no clear D. This CDR3 is 13 amino acids long. Germline lookup yields CDR1 MDHEN and CDR2 SYDVKM. With 6 bases removed from V and 1 base from J, the gap between germline ends came to 8 bases. The CDR3 DNA follows: TGTGCCAGCAGACTACCGGGCACAGATACGCAGTATTTT. This translates into CASRLPGTDTQYF. The full variable domain, completed using reference TRBV28 and TRBJ2-3, is DVKVTQSSRYLVKRTGEKVFLECVQDMDHENMFWYRQDPGLGLRLIYFSYDVKMKEKGDIPEGYSVSREKKERFSLILESASTNQTSMYLCASRLPGTDTQYFGPGTRLTVL.